These T cell receptor beta chains were read from a single sample in a study of T cell responses to AZD1222 COVID-19 vaccine. TCRdb keeps only in-frame clones here, not all; method: immunoSEQ multiplex PCR. The sample records 90,000 to 100,000 clones, around nine tenths being singletons. Specimen: peripheral blood, collected 28 days after the second AZD1222 dose. The receptor set was obtained from an adult who received the AZD1222 COVID-19 vaccine. The CDR3 runs from the conserved cysteine through the conserved F or W. D genes are given only for firm matches. A clone size is listed for some rows: how often the clone was seen (once, few, many), or a class if it is expanded.

>-|few|TRBJ1-2|TRBV10-1
TGCAGGATGCCAGCAGGGCAGAAGAAGGATAACTATGGCTACACCTTC
CRMPAGQKKDNYGYTF
>TRBD2|-|TRBJ2-2|TRBV18
TGTGCCAGCTCACCGGCGGGAGGGCCTACCGGGGAGCTGTTTTTT
CASSPAGGPTGELFF
>-|few|TRBJ2-1|TRBV3-1/TRBV3-2
TGTGCCAGCAGCTCGCGGGACTTTAACAATGAGCAGTTCTTC
CASSSRDFNNEQFF
>TRBD2|-|TRBJ2-3|TRBV7-9
TGTGCCAGCAAAAGCGGGAGTGGGTTTGAGACGCAGTATTTT
CASKSGSGFETQYF
>-|-|TRBJ2-5|TRBV5-1
TGCGCCAGCAGCCCGAGGGCAGCCCAGGAGACCCAGTACTTC
CASSPRAAQETQYF
>-|-|TRBJ1-1|TRBV30
TGTGCCTGGGGGCAGGGCACTGAAGCTTTCTTT
CAWGQGTEAFF
>-|-|TRBJ1-3|TRBV12-3/TRBV12-4
TGTGCCAGCTCGGGAGGGTACGTGCACACCATATATTTT
CASSGGYVHTIYF
>-|-|TRBJ2-1|TRBV11-2
TGTGCCAGCAGCTTGGGGACCGAACTTCTGGGGTACAATGAGCAGTTCTTC
CASSLGTELLGYNEQFF
>-|-|TRBJ1-2|TRBV6-5
TGTGCCAGCAGCCCCGGGAGAGCTAACTATGGCTACACCTTC
CASSPGRANYGYTF
>-|-|TRBJ1-1|TRBV7-9
TGTGCCAGTACTCTCTGGGGCAGGTACACTGAAGCTTTCTTT
CASTLWGRYTEAFF
>-|-|TRBJ1-3|TRBV2
TGTGCCAGCCGGAAGGGTAGCTCTGGAAACACCATATATTTT
CASRKGSSGNTIYF
>-|once|TRBJ1-1|TRBV20-1
TGCAGTGCTAGAGAGTACACTGAAGCTTTCTTT
CSAREYTEAFF
>-|-|TRBJ2-4|TRBV3-1/TRBV3-2
TGTGCCAGCAGCCAAATTACGCGGACACTAGCCAAAAACATTCAGTACTTC
CASSQITRTLAKNIQYF
>-|-|TRBJ1-2|TRBV19
TGTGCCAGTAGCTCCGGTCTCCTCTATGGCTACACCTTC
CASSSGLLYGYTF
>TRBD1|once|TRBJ1-5|TRBV27
TGTGCCAGCACCATGACAGGGGATAGCAATCAGCCCCAGCATTTT
CASTMTGDSNQPQHF
>-|-|TRBJ1-2|TRBV28
TGTGCCAGCAGTTTACAGGGAGTCAACTATGGCTACACCTTC
CASSLQGVNYGYTF
>TRBD2|-|TRBJ2-5|TRBV11-2
TGTGCCAGCAGCCCCCGGCTAGCGGTACAAGAGACCCAGTACTTC
CASSPRLAVQETQYF